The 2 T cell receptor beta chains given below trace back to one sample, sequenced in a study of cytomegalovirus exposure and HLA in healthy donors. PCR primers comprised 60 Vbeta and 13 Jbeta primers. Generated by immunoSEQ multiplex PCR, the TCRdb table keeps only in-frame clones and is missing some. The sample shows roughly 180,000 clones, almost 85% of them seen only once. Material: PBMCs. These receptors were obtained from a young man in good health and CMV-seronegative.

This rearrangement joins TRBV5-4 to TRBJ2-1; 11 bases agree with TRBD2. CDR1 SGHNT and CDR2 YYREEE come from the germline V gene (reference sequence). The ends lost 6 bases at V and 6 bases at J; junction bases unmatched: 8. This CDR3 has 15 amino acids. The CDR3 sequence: CASNLAGGGSNEQFF. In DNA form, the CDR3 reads TGTGCCAGCAACTTAGCGGGAGGGGGGTCCAATGAGCAGTTCTTC.

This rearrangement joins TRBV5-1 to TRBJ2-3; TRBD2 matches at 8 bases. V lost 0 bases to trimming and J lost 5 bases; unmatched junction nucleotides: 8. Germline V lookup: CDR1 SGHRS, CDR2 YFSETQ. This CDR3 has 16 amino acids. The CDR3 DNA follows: TGCGCCAGCAGCTTGGCGGGTAGCGGGGAATTAGATACGCAGTATTTT. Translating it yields CASSLAGSGELDTQYF. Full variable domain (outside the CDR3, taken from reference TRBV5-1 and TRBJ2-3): KAGVTQTPRYLIKTRGQQVTLSCSPISGHRSVSWYQQTPGQGLQFLFEYFSETQRNKGNFPGRFSGRQFSNSRSEMNVSTLELGDSALYLCASSLAGSGELDTQYFGPGTRLTVL.